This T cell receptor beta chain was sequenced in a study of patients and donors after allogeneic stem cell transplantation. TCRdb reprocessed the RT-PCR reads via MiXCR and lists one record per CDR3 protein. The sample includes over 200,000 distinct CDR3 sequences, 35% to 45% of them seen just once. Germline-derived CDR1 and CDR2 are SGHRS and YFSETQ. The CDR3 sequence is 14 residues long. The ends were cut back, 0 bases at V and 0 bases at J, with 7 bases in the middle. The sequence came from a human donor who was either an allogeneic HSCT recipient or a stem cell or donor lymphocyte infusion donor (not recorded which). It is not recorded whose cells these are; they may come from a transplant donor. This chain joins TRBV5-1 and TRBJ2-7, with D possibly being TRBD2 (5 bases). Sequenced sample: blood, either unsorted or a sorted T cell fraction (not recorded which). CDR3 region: CASSLAGSSYEQYF. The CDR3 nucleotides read TGCGCCAGCAGCTTGGCGGGGTCCTCCTACGAGCAGTACTTC.